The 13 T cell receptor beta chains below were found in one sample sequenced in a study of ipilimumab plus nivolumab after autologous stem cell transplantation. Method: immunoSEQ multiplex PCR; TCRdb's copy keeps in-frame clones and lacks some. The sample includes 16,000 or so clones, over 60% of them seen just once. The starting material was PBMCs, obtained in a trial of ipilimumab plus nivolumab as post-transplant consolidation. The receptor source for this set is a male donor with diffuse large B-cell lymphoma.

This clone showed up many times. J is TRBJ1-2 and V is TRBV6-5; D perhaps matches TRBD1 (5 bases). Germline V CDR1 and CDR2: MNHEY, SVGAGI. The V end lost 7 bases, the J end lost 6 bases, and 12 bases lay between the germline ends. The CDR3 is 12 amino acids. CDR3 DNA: TGTGCCAGCAAAGATCAGGGTCATGGCTACACCTTC. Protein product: CASKDQGHGYTF.

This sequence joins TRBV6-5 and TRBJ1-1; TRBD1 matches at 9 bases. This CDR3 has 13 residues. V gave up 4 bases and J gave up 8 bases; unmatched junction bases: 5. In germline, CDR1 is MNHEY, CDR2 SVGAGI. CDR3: CASSLPTGGEAFF. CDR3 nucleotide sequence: TGTGCCAGCAGTTTGCCCACAGGGGGCGAAGCTTTCTTT.

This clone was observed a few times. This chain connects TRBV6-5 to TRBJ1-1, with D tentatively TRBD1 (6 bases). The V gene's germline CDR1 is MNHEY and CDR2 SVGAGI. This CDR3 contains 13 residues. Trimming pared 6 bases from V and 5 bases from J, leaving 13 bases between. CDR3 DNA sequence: TGTGCCAGCAGATACCGAGGGGGGACTGAAGCTTTCTTT. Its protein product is CASRYRGGTEAFF.

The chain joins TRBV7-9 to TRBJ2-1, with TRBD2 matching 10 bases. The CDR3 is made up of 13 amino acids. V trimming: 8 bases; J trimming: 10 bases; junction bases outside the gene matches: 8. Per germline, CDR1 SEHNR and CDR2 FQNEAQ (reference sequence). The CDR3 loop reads CASVSGGVGEQFF. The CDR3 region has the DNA TGTGCCAGCGTCAGCGGGGGGGTAGGGGAGCAGTTCTTC.

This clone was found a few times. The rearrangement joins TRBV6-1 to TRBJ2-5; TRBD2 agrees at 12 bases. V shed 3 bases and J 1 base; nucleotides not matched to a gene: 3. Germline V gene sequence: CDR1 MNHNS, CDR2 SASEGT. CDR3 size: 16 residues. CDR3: CASSEGLAGLQETQYF. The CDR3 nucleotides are TGTGCCAGCAGTGAGGGACTAGCGGGCCTCCAAGAGACCCAGTACTTC.

The CDR3 spells CASSPWLGQGDDEQYF. DNA for the CDR3: TGCGCCAGCAGTCCCTGGTTGGGCCAGGGCGATGACGAGCAGTACTTC. The genes are TRBV23-1 and TRBJ2-7; D is perhaps TRBD1 (5 bases). TRBV23-1 is an ORF, and what it does is uncertain. The length of the CDR3 is 16 residues. Between the trimmed V and J ends, which lost 4 bases and 5 bases, there was a span of 21 bases.

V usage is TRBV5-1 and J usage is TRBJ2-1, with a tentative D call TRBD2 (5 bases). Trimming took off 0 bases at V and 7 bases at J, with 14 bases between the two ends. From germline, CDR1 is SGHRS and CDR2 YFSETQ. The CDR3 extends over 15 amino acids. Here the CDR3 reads CASSLVRTYRNEQFF. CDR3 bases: TGCGCCAGCAGCTTGGTCCGGACTTACAGAAATGAGCAGTTCTTC.

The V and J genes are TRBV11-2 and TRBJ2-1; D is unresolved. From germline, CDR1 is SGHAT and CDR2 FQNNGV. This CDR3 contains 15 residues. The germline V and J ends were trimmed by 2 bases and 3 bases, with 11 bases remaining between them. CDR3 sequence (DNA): TGTGCCAGCAGCTTATTGAGTAGGCTCTACAATGAGCAGTTCTTC. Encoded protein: CASSLLSRLYNEQFF.

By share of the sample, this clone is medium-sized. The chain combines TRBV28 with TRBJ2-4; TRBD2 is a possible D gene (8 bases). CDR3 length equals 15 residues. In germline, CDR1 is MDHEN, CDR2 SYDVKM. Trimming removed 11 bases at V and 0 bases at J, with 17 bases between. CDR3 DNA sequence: TGTGCCGCAGGGGGACGGGGGGGAGCCAAAAACATTCAGTACTTC. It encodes CAAGGRGGAKNIQYF.

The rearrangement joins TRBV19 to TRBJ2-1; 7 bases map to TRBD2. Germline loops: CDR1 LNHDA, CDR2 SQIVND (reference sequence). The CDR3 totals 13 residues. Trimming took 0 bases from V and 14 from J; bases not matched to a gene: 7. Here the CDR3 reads CASSIDLFLAEFF. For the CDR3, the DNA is TGTGCCAGTAGTATAGATCTATTCCTAGCGGAGTTCTTC.

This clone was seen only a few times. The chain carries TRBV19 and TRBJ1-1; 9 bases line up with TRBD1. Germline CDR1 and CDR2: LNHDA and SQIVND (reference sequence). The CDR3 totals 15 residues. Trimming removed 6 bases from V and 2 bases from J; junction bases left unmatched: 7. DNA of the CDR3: TGTGCCAGTAGCCCCTTGGACAGGGGAAACACTGAAGCTTTCTTT. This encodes CASSPLDRGNTEAFF. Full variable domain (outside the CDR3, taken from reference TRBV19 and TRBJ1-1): DGGITQSPKYLFRKEGQNVTLSCEQNLNHDAMYWYRQDPGQGLRLIYYSQIVNDFQKGDIAEGYSVSREKKESFPLTVTSAQKNPTAFYLCASSPLDRGNTEAFFGQGTRLTVV.

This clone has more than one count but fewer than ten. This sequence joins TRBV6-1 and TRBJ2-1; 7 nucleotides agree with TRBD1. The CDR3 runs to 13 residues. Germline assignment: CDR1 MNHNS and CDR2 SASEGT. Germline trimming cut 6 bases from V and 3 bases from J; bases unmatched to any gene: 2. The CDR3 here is CASRAGGYNEQFF. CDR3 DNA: TGTGCCAGCAGAGCAGGGGGCTACAATGAGCAGTTCTTC.

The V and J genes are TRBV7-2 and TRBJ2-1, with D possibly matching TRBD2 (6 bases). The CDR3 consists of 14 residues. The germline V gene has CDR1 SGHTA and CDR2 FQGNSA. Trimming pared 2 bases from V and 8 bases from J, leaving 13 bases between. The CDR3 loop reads CASSLLGPGDEQFF. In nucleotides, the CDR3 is TGTGCCAGCAGCTTACTCGGACCGGGGGATGAGCAGTTCTTC.